The present T cell receptor beta chain was sequenced within a study of T cells in Graves' hyperthyroidism and ophthalmopathy. Study summary: Blood from the periphery was taken at initial diagnosis, before any treatment.

CDR3 length: 15 amino acids. Trimming shortened V by 1 base and J by 3 bases, and 16 bases separated the two germline ends. Germline V lookup: CDR1 SQVTM, CDR2 ANQGSEA. General observations from the study: Median prediction lead before ophthalmopathy onset was 6.5 months with the model.

Amplified TCR beta CDR3 regions derived from RNA transcripts. When the TCR CDR3 underwent first-round RT-PCR, the HTBI primer set was used. One entry per CDR3 protein results from TCRdb running MiXCR on the multiplex PCR reads. The sample contains around 520,000 distinct CDR3 sequences, around 24% of which appear only once. This clonotype was detected only a few times. The antigen remains unidentified. The sequence was collected from a woman younger than 45 with Graves' ophthalmopathy. The specimen sequenced was blood. The chain couples TRBV29-1 to TRBJ2-7; maybe TRBD2 (5 bases). The CDR3 reads CSVEGYKVDCYEQYF. The CDR3 DNA sequence: TGCAGCGTTGAAGGCTATAAGGTGGACTGCTACGAGCAGTACTTC.